This record concerns one T cell receptor beta chain sequence. There are many counts of this clonotype. Its antigen remains unidentified. Per-base qualities were not stored, and no clone one base away is much larger. This entry is derived from a study of T cells in Graves' hyperthyroidism and ophthalmopathy (dated by TCRdb to between 2018 and 2021). Regarding the complete study: Peripheral blood was sampled at the time of initial diagnosis, prior to any treatment. The approximately 98 discovery patients were randomly divided into training and test sets at a 7:3 ratio. In about 6 Graves' hyperthyroidism patients, the study also compared T-cell repertoires from thyroid tissue with T-cell repertoires from blood. After sampling, hyperthyroidism patients received methimazole starting at 30 mg daily, and ophthalmopathy patients received high-dose intravenous methylprednisolone. Prospective prediction of ophthalmopathy was tested in an independent validation cohort consisting of some 18 hyperthyroidism patients and some 16 patients who later progressed to ophthalmopathy. The paper describes TCR Vbeta CDR3 sequencing of 130 to 150 peripheral blood samples, made up of fewer than 50 ophthalmopathy patients, approximately 73 hyperthyroidism patients and roughly 17 progressor patients. A discovery cohort of roughly 100 patients, fewer than 50 with Graves' ophthalmopathy and about 58 with stable Graves' hyperthyroidism, was used to find distinguishing TCR V-J signatures. What the research found in general, with its limitations: No statistical method was used to fix the sample size in advance, and group allocation was not hidden from the investigators. Blood samples also contained most of the expanded thyroid clonotypes (frequency above 0.001), which suggests that blood repertoires may reflect thyroid immune responses. In validation, progression to ophthalmopathy was predicted by the model with about 70% sensitivity and 72% to 80% specificity, a median of about 6 months before onset. Ophthalmopathy was separated from stable hyperthyroidism by a 13 V-J signature model, with about 88% sensitivity and roughly 84% specificity obtained in cross-validation and 80%/75% obtained in testing.

TCR beta CDR3 regions were amplified from RNA transcripts. A first-round RT-PCR of the TCR CDR3 used the HTBI primer set with the Qiagen OneStep RT-PCR kit. Libraries were constructed in a second round of multiplex PCR, after which size selection and purification were performed. Sequencing of the libraries was done on an Illumina HiSeq2000 using paired-end 100 bp reads. The paper's data handling went like this. SOAPnuke was used to process the raw data, with reads discarded if the reads contained adapters or uncalled bases, had a mean Phred below 15, or lacked an exact constant-primer or identifier match. COPE v1.2.5 was used to merge the high-quality paired reads, and each unique nucleotide sequence was defined as a clonotype. MiTCR v1.1 was used to align clonotypes to the IMGT TRBV, TRBD and TRBJ reference segments. Analysis was restricted to V-J combinations with a frequency above 0.0001, which covered roughly 99% of repertoires. The TCS score was defined as F50 (clonal expansion) divided by E x V (chaos), with BLOSUM62-based TCRdist calculated between CDR3 peptides within each V-J. Welch's t-statistics and random forest reduced 500 to 550 V-J features to 13, which were used in a naive Bayes classifier (R e1071). Clones were called with MiXCR by TCRdb after fastp trimmed the public reads at Q25, and only in-frame beta chains were retained. Entries are consolidated by CDR3 protein sequence, retaining the most common genes and DNA. The V and J calls come from TCRdb's annotation, not from the publication. The sample yields 450,000 to 600,000 distinct CDR3 sequences; 14% were counted once. Of the sample, more than 11% is held by the ten largest clones.

Graves' hyperthyroidism was defined as stable when no progression to ophthalmopathy occurred over 18 months of follow-up. Hyperthyroidism patients were newly diagnosed, had a disease duration of under 2 months, and were aged 18 to 65 years. Patients with uncontrolled infections, other autoimmune diseases, pregnancy or lactation were excluded. Diagnoses relied on clinical symptoms, serum thyroxine and TRAb, thyroid ultrasound and orbital computed tomography. PBMCs were isolated from roughly 10 ml of fresh peripheral blood by Ficoll-Paque density gradient centrifugation. Total RNA was extracted with Trizol reagent, and quality was checked on an Agilent 2100 Bioanalyzer. The sample was blood. The receptor comes from a woman aged 40 to 49 with Graves' hyperthyroidism.

The CDR3 reads CASSLGNAGNTDTQYF. The DNA reads as follows: TGTGCCAGCAGCTTAGGAAACGCGGGAAACACAGATACGCAGTATTTT. The chain joins TRBV7-2 to TRBJ2-3; TRBD2 is a weak D gene call, 6 bases matching. CDR3 length: 16 amino acids, cysteine to phenylalanine. Only the CDR3 DNA stays, 48 bases, in frame from base 1. CDR1 and CDR2 were assigned from the germline V gene as SGHTA and FQGNSA. V loses 1 base, J loses 2 bases, and the germline ends lie 13 bases apart.